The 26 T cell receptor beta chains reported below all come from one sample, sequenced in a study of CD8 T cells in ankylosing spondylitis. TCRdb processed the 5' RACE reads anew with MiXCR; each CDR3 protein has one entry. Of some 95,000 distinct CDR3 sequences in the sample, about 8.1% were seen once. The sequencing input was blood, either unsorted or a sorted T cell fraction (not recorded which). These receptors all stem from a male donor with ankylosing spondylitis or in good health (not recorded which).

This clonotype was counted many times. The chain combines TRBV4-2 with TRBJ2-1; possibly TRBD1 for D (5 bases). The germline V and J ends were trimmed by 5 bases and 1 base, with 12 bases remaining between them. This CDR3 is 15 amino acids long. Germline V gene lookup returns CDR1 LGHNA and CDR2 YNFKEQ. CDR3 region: CASSARQRSYNEQFF. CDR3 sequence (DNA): TGTGCCAGCAGCGCCCGACAGCGTTCCTACAATGAGCAGTTCTTC.

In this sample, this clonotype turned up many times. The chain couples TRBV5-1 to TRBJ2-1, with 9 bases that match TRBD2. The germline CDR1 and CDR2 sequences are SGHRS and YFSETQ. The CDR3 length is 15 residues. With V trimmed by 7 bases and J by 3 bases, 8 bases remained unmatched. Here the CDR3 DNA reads TGCGCCAGCGCCCTCCAGCGGGGGGACTACAATGAGCAGTTCTTC. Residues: CASALQRGDYNEQFF.

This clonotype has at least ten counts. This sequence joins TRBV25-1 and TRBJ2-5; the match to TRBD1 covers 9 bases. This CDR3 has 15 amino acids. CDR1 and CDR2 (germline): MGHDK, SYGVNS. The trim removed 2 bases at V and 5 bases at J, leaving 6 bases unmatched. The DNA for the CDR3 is TGTGCCAGCAGTGAAGACCGGACAGGGGCGGAGACCCAGTACTTC. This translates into CASSEDRTGAETQYF.

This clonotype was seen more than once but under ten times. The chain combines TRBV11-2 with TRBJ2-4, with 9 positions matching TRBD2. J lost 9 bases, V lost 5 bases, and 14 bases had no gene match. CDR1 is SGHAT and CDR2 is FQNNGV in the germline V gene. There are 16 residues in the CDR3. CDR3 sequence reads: CASSPPRTSDFGIQYF. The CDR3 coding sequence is TGTGCCAGCAGCCCTCCCCGGACTAGCGATTTTGGCATTCAGTACTTC.

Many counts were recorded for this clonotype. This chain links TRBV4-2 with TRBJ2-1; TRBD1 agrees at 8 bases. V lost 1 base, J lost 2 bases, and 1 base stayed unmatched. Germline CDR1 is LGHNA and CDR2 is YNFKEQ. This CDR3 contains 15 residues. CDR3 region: CASSQGQGTYNEQFF. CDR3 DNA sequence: TGTGCCAGCAGCCAAGGACAGGGGACCTACAATGAGCAGTTCTTC.

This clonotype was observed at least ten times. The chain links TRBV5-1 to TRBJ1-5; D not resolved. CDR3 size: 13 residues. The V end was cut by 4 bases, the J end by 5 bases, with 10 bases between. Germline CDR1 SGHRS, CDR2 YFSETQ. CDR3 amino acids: CASSLNPDQPQHF. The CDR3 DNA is TGCGCCAGCAGCCTTAACCCAGATCAGCCCCAGCATTTT. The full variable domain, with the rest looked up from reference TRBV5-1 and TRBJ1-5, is KAGVTQTPRYLIKTRGQQVTLSCSPISGHRSVSWYQQTPGQGLQFLFEYFSETQRNKGNFPGRFSGRQFSNSRSEMNVSTLELGDSALYLCASSLNPDQPQHFGDGTRLSIL.

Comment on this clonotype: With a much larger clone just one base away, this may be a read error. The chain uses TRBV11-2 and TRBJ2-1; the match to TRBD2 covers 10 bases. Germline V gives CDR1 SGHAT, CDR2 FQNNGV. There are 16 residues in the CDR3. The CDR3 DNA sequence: TGTGCCAGCAGCTTAGATCTAGCGGGGGTTTACAATGCGCAGTTCTTC. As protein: CASSLDLAGVYNAQFF. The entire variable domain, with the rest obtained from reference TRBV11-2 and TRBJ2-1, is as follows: EAGVAQSPRYKIIEKRQSVAFWCNPISGHATLYWYQQILGQGPKLLIQFQNNGVVDDSQLPKDRFSAERLKGVDSTLKIQPAKLEDSAVYLCASSLDLAGVYNAQFFGPGTRLTVL.

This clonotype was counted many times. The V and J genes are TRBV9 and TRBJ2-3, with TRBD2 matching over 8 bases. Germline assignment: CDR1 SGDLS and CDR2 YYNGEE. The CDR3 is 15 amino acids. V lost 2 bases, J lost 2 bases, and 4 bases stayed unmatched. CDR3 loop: CASSVLGGDTDTQYF. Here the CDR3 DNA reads TGTGCCAGCAGCGTCCTCGGGGGGGACACAGATACGCAGTATTTT.

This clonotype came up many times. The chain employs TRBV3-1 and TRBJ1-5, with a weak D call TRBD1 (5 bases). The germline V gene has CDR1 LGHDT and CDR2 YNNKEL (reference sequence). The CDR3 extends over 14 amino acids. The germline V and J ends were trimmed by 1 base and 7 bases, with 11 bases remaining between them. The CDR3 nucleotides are TGTGCCAGCAGCCAAGCCCAGGGACGCCAGCCCCAGCATTTT. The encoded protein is CASSQAQGRQPQHF.

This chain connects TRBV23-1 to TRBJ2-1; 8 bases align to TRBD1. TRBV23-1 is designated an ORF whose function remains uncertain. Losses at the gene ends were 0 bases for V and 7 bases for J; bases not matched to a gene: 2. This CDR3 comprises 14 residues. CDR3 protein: CASSQSNRGNEQFF. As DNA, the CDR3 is TGCGCCAGCAGTCAATCTAACAGGGGGAATGAGCAGTTCTTC.

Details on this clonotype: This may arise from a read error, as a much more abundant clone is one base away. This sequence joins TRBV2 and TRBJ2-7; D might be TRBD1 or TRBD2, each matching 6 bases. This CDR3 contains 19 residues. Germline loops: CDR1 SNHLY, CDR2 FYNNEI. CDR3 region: CTSSLIPEWGAGYSYEQYF. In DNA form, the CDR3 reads TGTACCAGCAGTTTAATTCCGGAGTGGGGGGCCGGATACTCCTACGAGCAGTACTTC.

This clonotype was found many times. This CDR3 reads CASRTGVEEKLFF. DNA for the CDR3: TGTGCCAGCAGGACAGGGGTGGAGGAAAAACTGTTTTTT. This chain links TRBV12-3 or TRBV12-4 with TRBJ1-4, with 8 bases lining up with TRBD1. V lost 6 bases and J lost 8; bases outside the gene matches: 5. CDR3 size: 13 residues.

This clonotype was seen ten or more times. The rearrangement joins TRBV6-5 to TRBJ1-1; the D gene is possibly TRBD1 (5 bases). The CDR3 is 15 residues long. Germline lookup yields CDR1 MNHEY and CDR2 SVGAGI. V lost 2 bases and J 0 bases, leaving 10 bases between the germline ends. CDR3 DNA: TGTGCCAGCAGTTACGGGGCCAGGGTGAACACTGAAGCTTTCTTT. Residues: CASSYGARVNTEAFF.

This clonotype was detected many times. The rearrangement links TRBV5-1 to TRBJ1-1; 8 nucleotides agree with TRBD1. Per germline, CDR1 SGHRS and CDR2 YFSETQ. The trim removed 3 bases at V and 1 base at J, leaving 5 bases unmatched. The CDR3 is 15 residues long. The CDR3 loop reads CASSWGQASNTEAFF. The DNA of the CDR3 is TGCGCCAGCAGCTGGGGACAGGCCTCGAACACTGAAGCTTTCTTT.

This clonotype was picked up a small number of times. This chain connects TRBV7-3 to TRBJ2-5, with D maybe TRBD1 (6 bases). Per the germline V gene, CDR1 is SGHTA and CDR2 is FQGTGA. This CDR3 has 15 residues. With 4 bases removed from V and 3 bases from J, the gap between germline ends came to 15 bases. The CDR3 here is CASSSSGTTKETQYF. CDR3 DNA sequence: TGTGCCAGCAGCTCCTCCGGGACAACCAAAGAGACCCAGTACTTC.

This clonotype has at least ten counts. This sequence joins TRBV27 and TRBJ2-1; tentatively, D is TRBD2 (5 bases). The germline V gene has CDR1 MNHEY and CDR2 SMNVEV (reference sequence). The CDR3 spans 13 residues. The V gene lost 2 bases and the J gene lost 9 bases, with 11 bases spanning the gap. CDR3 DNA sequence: TGTGCCAGCAGTTTACTAGCTTGGGCTGAGCAGTTCTTC. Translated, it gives CASSLLAWAEQFF.

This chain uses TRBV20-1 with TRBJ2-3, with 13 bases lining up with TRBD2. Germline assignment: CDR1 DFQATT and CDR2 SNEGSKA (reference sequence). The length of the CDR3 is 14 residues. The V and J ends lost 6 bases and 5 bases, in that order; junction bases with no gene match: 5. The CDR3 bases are TGCAGTGCCACTAGCGGGGGGGCCGTAGATACGCAGTATTTT. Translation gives CSATSGGAVDTQYF.

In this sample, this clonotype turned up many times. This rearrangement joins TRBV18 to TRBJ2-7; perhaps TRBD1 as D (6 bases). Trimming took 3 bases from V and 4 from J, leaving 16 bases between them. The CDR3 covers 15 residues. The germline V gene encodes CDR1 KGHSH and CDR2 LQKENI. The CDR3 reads CASSPLGQGTYEQYF. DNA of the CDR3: TGTGCCAGCTCACCTCTCGGGCAGGGGACATACGAGCAGTACTTC.

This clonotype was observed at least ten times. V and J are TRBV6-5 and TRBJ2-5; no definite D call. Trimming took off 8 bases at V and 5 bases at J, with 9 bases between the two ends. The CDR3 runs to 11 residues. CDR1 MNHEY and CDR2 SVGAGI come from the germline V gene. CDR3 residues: CASSMGETQYF. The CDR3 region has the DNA TGTGCCAGCTCTATGGGGGAGACCCAGTACTTC.

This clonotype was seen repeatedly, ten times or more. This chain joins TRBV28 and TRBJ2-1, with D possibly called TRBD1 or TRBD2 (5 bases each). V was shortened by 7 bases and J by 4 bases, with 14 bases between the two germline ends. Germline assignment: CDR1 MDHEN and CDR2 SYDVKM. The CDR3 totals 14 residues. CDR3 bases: TGTGCCAGCACTCACGGGACGGATTACAATGAGCAGTTCTTC. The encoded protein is CASTHGTDYNEQFF.

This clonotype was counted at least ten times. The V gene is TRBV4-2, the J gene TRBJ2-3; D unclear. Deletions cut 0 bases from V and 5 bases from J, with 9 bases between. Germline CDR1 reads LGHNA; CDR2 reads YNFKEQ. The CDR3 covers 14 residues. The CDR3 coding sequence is TGTGCCAGCAGCCAAGATTGGGCGCGAGATACGCAGTATTTT. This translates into CASSQDWARDTQYF.

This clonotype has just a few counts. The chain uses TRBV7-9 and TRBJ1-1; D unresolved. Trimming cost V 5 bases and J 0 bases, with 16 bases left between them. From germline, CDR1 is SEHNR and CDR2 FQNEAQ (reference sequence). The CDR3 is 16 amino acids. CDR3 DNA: TGTGCCAGCAGCCCCACGGGTCGGGAACTGAACACTGAAGCTTTCTTT. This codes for CASSPTGRELNTEAFF.

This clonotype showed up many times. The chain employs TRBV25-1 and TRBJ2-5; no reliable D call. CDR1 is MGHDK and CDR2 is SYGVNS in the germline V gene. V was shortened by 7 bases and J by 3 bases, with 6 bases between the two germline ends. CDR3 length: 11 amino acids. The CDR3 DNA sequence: TGTGCCAGCAACGCAGAAGAGACCCAGTACTTC. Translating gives CASNAEETQYF.

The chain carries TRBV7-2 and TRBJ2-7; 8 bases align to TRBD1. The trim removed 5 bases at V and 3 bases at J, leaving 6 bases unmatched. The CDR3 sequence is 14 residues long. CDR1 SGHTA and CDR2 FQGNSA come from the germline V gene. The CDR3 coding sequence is TGTGCCAGCAGCAACCGGGACAGGCTCTACGAGCAGTACTTC. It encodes CASSNRDRLYEQYF.

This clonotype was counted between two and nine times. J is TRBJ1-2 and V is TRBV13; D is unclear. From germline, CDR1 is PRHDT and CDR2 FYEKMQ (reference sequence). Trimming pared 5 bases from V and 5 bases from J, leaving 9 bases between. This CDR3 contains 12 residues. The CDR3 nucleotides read TGTGCCAGCAGCCGTGACGTATATGGCTACACCTTC. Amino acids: CASSRDVYGYTF.

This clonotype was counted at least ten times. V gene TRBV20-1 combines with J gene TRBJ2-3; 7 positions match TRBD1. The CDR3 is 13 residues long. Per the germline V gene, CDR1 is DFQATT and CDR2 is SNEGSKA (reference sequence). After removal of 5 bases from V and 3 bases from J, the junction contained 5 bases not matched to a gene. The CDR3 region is CSAQGQETDTQYF. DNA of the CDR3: TGCAGTGCTCAAGGACAGGAAACAGATACGCAGTATTTT.